The 24 T cell receptor beta chains below come from one sample, sequenced in a study of shared clonotypes between healthy human individuals. Profiling relied on immunoSEQ multiplex PCR, and the TCRdb table lists in-frame clones only, not all of them. This sample has a few million clones, with 90% to 96% found just once. The sequenced sample was naive CD4+ T cells sorted from blood. Noted subset: CD45RA+ positively selected. Receptor source: a man aged 18 to 30 in good health.

The CDR3 DNA reads as TGTGCCACCAGCAGAGGCCCCTCCAGGGGAGACTATGGCTACACCTTC. Protein sequence: CATSRGPSRGDYGYTF. The rearrangement links TRBV15 to TRBJ1-2, with a tentative D call TRBD1 (6 bases). The CDR3 runs to 16 residues. The V end lost 1 base, the J end lost 3 bases, and 15 bases lay between the germline ends. Germline V gives CDR1 LNHNV, CDR2 YYDKDF (reference sequence).

This sequence joins TRBV13 and TRBJ1-6; D unclear. The V and J ends lost 2 bases and 5 bases respectively, with 4 bases between them. The CDR3 length is 13 residues. Germline CDR1 PRHDT, CDR2 FYEKMQ (reference sequence). CDR3 protein: CASSLKDNSPLHF. CDR3 in DNA: TGTGCCAGCAGCTTAAAAGATAATTCACCCCTCCACTTT. The full variable domain, in which reference TRBV13 and TRBJ1-6 provide the parts outside the CDR3, is AAGVIQSPRHLIKEKRETATLKCYPIPRHDTVYWYQQGPGQDPQFLISFYEKMQSDKGSIPDRFSAQQFSDYHSELNMSSLELGDSALYFCASSLKDNSPLHFGNGTRLTVT.

The gene calls are TRBV10-3 and TRBJ2-7, with a possible D match to TRBD2 (5 bases). CDR3 size: 14 residues. V lost 0 bases and J lost 6, with 12 bases in between. Germline CDR1 ENHRY, CDR2 SYGVKD. The CDR3 DNA follows: TGTGCCATCAGTGAGTCGACTATCACAACCGAGCAGTACTTC. It specifies CAISESTITTEQYF.

The chain links TRBV6-1 to TRBJ2-6, with D tentatively TRBD1 or TRBD2 (5 bases each). CDR1 and CDR2 (germline): MNHNS, SASEGT. The CDR3 is 15 amino acids. V was clipped by 4 bases and J by 0 bases, with 7 bases between them. The CDR3 region is CASSGGPSGANVLTF. The CDR3 region has the DNA TGTGCCAGCAGTGGGGGACCCTCTGGGGCCAACGTCCTGACTTTC.

The chain couples TRBV10-3 to TRBJ2-5, with D unresolved. Germline V gives CDR1 ENHRY, CDR2 SYGVKD. V was clipped by 2 bases and J by 2 bases, with 6 bases between them. This CDR3 is 13 amino acids long. The CDR3 protein is CAISEGWQETQYF. In DNA, the CDR3 is TGTGCCATCAGTGAGGGCTGGCAAGAGACCCAGTACTTC.

Regarding this clone: Other DNA sequences of this sample code for an identical CDR3. The chain is built from TRBV5-1 and TRBJ2-7, with TRBD2 identical over 8 bases. The V and J ends lost 4 bases and 3 bases, in that order; junction bases with no gene match: 6. This CDR3 is built from 14 residues. Germline V gene data show CDR1 as SGHRS and CDR2 as YFSETQ. CDR3 DNA: TGCGCCAGCAGCGTTAGCGGGGCAAGCTACGAGCAGTACTTC. It translates to CASSVSGASYEQYF.

The rearrangement joins TRBV2 to TRBJ1-1; D is unresolved. The CDR3 loop spans 13 amino acids. V was shortened by 4 bases and J by 1 base, with 7 bases between the two germline ends. Germline lookup yields CDR1 SNHLY and CDR2 FYNNEI. The CDR3 is CASSGEGNTEAFF. CDR3 coding DNA: TGTGCCAGCAGTGGTGAGGGGAACACTGAAGCTTTCTTT. Based on the CDR3 plus reference TRBV2 and TRBJ1-1, the full variable domain is EPEVTQTPSHQVTQMGQEVILRCVPISNHLYFYWYRQILGQKVEFLVSFYNNEISEKSEIFDDQFSVERPDGSNFTLKIRSTKLEDSAMYFCASSGEGNTEAFFGQGTRLTVV.

Concerning this clone: The same CDR3 is also encoded by other DNA sequences in this sample. V is TRBV6-5 and J is TRBJ2-3; the match to TRBD2 covers 11 bases. V dropped 6 bases and J dropped 0; count of bases not matched to a gene: 2. The CDR3 is made up of 15 amino acids. Germline assignment: CDR1 MNHEY and CDR2 SVGAGI. CDR3 residues: CASRGTSGSTDTQYF. CDR3 DNA: TGTGCCAGCAGAGGGACTAGCGGTAGCACAGATACGCAGTATTTT.

The V call is TRBV20-1, the J call TRBJ2-7; D may be TRBD2 (6 bases). This CDR3 is built from 11 residues. Germline V gene lookup returns CDR1 DFQATT and CDR2 SNEGSKA (reference sequence). Trimming cost V 4 bases and J 7 bases, with 11 bases left between them. CDR3 nucleotides: TGCAGTGCTACCCCGGAGGGGGAGCAGTACTTC. This codes for CSATPEGEQYF.

Concerning this clone: Other nucleotide sequences from this sample produce the same CDR3. The chain joins TRBV6-5 to TRBJ1-1; D gene uncertain. Per the germline V gene, CDR1 is MNHEY and CDR2 is SVGAGI. V lost 0 bases to trimming and J lost 0 bases, with 5 bases between them. The CDR3 extends over 14 amino acids. CDR3 residues: CASSYSMLNTEAFF. The CDR3 coding sequence is TGTGCCAGCAGTTACTCGATGTTGAACACTGAAGCTTTCTTT.

Here the CDR3 reads CASSPRGSSTDTQYF. CDR3 nucleotide sequence: TGTGCCAGCAGTCCGCGGGGATCTAGCACAGATACGCAGTATTTT. The chain couples TRBV7-6 to TRBJ2-3; tentative D call: TRBD2 (6 bases). CDR1 is SGHVS, CDR2 FNYEAQ, per germline. The CDR3 loop spans 15 amino acids. V was cut by 6 bases and J by 0 bases, with 13 bases left in between.

The chain joins TRBV6-6 to TRBJ1-5, with D possibly TRBD1 on 6 matching bases. V lost 6 bases and J lost 7, with 13 bases in between. Germline V gene data show CDR1 as MNHNY and CDR2 as SVGAGI (reference sequence). This CDR3 contains 13 residues. The CDR3 DNA reads as TGTGCCAGCAGGACCCAGGGGATGCAGCCCCAGCATTTT. Protein: CASRTQGMQPQHF.

The chain has TRBV7-9 and TRBJ2-1; either TRBD1 or TRBD2 may supply D (5 bases each). Germline CDR1 and CDR2: SEHNR and FQNEAQ (reference sequence). Between the trimmed V and J ends, which lost 5 bases and 7 bases, there was a span of 9 bases. This CDR3 has 12 amino acids. In DNA form, the CDR3 reads TGTGCCAGCAGCCAGAGGGGTAATGAGCAGTTCTTC. It yields the protein CASSQRGNEQFF.

The chain links TRBV9 to TRBJ1-4, with 7 bases fitting TRBD1. Germline assignment: CDR1 SGDLS and CDR2 YYNGEE. There are 14 residues in the CDR3. The V segment lost 4 bases and the J segment 7 bases; nucleotides outside the gene matches: 7. The CDR3 bases are TGTGCCAGCAGCCCGAGGGGGCGCGGTGAAAAACTGTTTTTT. It codes for CASSPRGRGEKLFF. Complete variable domain (other parts from reference TRBV9 and TRBJ1-4): DSGVTQTPKHLITATGQRVTLRCSPRSGDLSVYWYQQSLDQGLQFLIQYYNGEERAKGNILERFSAQQFPDLHSELNLSSLELGDSALYFCASSPRGRGEKLFFGSGTQLSVL.

The V call is TRBV18, the J call TRBJ1-4, with 9 bases aligning to TRBD1. Trimming cost V 6 bases and J 5 bases; bases outside gene matches: 7. Germline V CDR1 and CDR2: KGHSH, LQKENI. This CDR3 spans 15 amino acids. This CDR3 is CASSQTGTGNEKLFF. CDR3 DNA: TGTGCCAGCTCTCAGACCGGGACAGGGAATGAAAAACTGTTTTTT.

V is TRBV9 and J is TRBJ1-1; D not certain. V shed 5 bases and J shed 1 base, with 9 bases lying between them. The CDR3 has 13 residues. Germline assignment: CDR1 SGDLS and CDR2 YYNGEE. CDR3 protein: CASRADPNTEAFF. The CDR3 nucleotides read TGTGCCAGCAGGGCAGACCCGAACACTGAAGCTTTCTTT.

The chain is built from TRBV7-2 and TRBJ2-2; TRBD2 matches 13 bases. After removal of 5 bases from V and 4 bases from J, the junction contained 7 bases not matched to a gene. The germline V gene encodes CDR1 SGHTA and CDR2 FQGNSA. The length of the CDR3 is 17 residues. The CDR3 protein is CASSPPGLAGSTGELFF. The CDR3 nucleotides are TGTGCCAGCAGCCCGCCGGGACTAGCGGGGAGCACCGGGGAGCTGTTTTTT.

The rearrangement joins TRBV6-1 to TRBJ2-7, with D perhaps TRBD1 (6 bases). This CDR3 region has 13 residues. Germline V gives CDR1 MNHNS, CDR2 SASEGT. V was trimmed by 6 bases and J by 6 bases, leaving 15 bases between them. CDR3 sequence: CASRNSGTFEQYF. The CDR3 nucleotides are TGTGCCAGCAGAAATTCCGGGACATTCGAGCAGTACTTC.

This clone has only one observation. The same CDR3 is also encoded by other DNA sequences in this sample. V usage is TRBV2 and J usage is TRBJ1-1; D possibly corresponds to TRBD1 (6 bases). The V and J ends lost 5 bases and 1 base respectively, with 8 bases between them. There are 13 residues in the CDR3. CDR1 is SNHLY, CDR2 FYNNEI, per germline. The CDR3 is CASSPQGNTEAFF. CDR3 nucleotide sequence: TGTGCCAGCAGTCCACAGGGGAACACTGAAGCTTTCTTT.

CDR3 bases: TGTGCCAGCAGTGGGACAAGGACGGACTCCTACACCTTC. Translating it yields CASSGTRTDSYTF. V and J are TRBV2 and TRBJ1-2; D might be TRBD1 (5 bases). Trimming pared 4 bases from V and 10 bases from J, leaving 16 bases between. Germline CDR1 and CDR2: SNHLY and FYNNEI. The CDR3 loop spans 13 amino acids.

Turning to this clone: A much larger clone lies one base from this, so it may be a read error. The rearrangement links TRBV13 to TRBJ2-5; D is uncertain. The length of the CDR3 is 11 residues. Germline lookup yields CDR1 PRHDT and CDR2 FYEKMQ (reference sequence). Trimming took off 0 bases at V and 6 bases at J, with 2 bases between the two ends. CDR3 coding DNA: TGTGCCAGCAGCTTAGGGCAGACCCAGTACTTC. It is translated as CASSLGQTQYF. The full variable domain, with the rest looked up from reference TRBV13 and TRBJ2-5, is AAGVIQSPRHLIKEKRETATLKCYPIPRHDTVYWYQQGPGQDPQFLISFYEKMQSDKGSIPDRFSAQQFSDYHSELNMSSLELGDSALYFCASSLGQTQYFGPGTRLLVL.

The V and J genes are TRBV9 and TRBJ2-7; 8 bases agree with TRBD1. CDR3 length: 14 residues. CDR1 is SGDLS and CDR2 is YYNGEE in the germline V gene. J lost 5 bases, V lost 0 bases, and 4 bases had no gene match. CDR3 loop: CASSVGDRPHEQYF. In DNA, the CDR3 is TGTGCCAGCAGCGTAGGGGACAGGCCCCACGAGCAGTACTTC. Supplemented by reference TRBV9 and TRBJ2-7, the full variable domain reads DSGVTQTPKHLITATGQRVTLRCSPRSGDLSVYWYQQSLDQGLQFLIQYYNGEERAKGNILERFSAQQFPDLHSELNLSSLELGDSALYFCASSVGDRPHEQYFGPGTRLTVT.

The chain combines TRBV7-2 with TRBJ1-1; D call uncertain. V lost 0 bases and J lost 5, with 10 bases in between. The germline gives CDR1 SGHTA, CDR2 FQGNSA. The CDR3 has 14 residues. The CDR3 here is CASSLAGTSTEAFF. CDR3 nucleotides: TGTGCCAGCAGCTTAGCCGGAACATCTACTGAAGCTTTCTTT.

This clone was counted once. This chain uses TRBV7-2 with TRBJ2-7, with D possibly TRBD1 on 5 matching bases. The CDR3 totals 15 residues. Between the trimmed V and J ends, which lost 0 bases and 3 bases, there was a span of 12 bases. Per the germline V gene, CDR1 is SGHTA and CDR2 is FQGNSA. The CDR3 sequence: CASSLAVDSYYEQYF. The CDR3 DNA reads TGTGCCAGCAGCTTAGCGGTCGACAGTTACTACGAGCAGTACTTC.